This TCR beta chain emerged from a study of T cells in Graves' hyperthyroidism and ophthalmopathy. Study results and caveats: Separation of ophthalmopathy from stable hyperthyroidism was achieved by a 13 V-J model. Most thyroid clonotypes expanded above 0.001 appeared in blood too.

Stable Graves' hyperthyroidism meant no ophthalmopathy progression within 18 months. Not enrolled were patients with uncontrolled infection, other autoimmune disease, pregnancy or lactation. The CDR3 has 14 amino acids. The V gene lost 1 base and the J gene lost 5 bases, with 14 bases spanning the gap. The germline CDR1 and CDR2 sequences are DFQATT and SNEGSKA (reference sequence). A word on this clonotype: Its target is not known.

From RNA transcripts, TCR beta CDR3 regions were amplified. TCR CDR3 underwent first-round RT-PCR with the HTBI primer set. Via MiXCR, TCRdb re-called the multiplex PCR reads, giving one row per CDR3 protein. The sample yields hundreds of thousands of distinct CDR3 sequences, around 45% seen once. V is TRBV20-1 and J is TRBJ1-2, with no clear D. The material sequenced was peripheral blood or thyroid tissue (not recorded which). The sequence was obtained from a woman between 18 and 29 years old with Graves' hyperthyroidism. CDR3 sequence reads: CSARVDPYEYGYTF. The DNA for the CDR3 is TGCAGTGCTAGAGTGGACCCATATGAGTATGGCTACACCTTC.